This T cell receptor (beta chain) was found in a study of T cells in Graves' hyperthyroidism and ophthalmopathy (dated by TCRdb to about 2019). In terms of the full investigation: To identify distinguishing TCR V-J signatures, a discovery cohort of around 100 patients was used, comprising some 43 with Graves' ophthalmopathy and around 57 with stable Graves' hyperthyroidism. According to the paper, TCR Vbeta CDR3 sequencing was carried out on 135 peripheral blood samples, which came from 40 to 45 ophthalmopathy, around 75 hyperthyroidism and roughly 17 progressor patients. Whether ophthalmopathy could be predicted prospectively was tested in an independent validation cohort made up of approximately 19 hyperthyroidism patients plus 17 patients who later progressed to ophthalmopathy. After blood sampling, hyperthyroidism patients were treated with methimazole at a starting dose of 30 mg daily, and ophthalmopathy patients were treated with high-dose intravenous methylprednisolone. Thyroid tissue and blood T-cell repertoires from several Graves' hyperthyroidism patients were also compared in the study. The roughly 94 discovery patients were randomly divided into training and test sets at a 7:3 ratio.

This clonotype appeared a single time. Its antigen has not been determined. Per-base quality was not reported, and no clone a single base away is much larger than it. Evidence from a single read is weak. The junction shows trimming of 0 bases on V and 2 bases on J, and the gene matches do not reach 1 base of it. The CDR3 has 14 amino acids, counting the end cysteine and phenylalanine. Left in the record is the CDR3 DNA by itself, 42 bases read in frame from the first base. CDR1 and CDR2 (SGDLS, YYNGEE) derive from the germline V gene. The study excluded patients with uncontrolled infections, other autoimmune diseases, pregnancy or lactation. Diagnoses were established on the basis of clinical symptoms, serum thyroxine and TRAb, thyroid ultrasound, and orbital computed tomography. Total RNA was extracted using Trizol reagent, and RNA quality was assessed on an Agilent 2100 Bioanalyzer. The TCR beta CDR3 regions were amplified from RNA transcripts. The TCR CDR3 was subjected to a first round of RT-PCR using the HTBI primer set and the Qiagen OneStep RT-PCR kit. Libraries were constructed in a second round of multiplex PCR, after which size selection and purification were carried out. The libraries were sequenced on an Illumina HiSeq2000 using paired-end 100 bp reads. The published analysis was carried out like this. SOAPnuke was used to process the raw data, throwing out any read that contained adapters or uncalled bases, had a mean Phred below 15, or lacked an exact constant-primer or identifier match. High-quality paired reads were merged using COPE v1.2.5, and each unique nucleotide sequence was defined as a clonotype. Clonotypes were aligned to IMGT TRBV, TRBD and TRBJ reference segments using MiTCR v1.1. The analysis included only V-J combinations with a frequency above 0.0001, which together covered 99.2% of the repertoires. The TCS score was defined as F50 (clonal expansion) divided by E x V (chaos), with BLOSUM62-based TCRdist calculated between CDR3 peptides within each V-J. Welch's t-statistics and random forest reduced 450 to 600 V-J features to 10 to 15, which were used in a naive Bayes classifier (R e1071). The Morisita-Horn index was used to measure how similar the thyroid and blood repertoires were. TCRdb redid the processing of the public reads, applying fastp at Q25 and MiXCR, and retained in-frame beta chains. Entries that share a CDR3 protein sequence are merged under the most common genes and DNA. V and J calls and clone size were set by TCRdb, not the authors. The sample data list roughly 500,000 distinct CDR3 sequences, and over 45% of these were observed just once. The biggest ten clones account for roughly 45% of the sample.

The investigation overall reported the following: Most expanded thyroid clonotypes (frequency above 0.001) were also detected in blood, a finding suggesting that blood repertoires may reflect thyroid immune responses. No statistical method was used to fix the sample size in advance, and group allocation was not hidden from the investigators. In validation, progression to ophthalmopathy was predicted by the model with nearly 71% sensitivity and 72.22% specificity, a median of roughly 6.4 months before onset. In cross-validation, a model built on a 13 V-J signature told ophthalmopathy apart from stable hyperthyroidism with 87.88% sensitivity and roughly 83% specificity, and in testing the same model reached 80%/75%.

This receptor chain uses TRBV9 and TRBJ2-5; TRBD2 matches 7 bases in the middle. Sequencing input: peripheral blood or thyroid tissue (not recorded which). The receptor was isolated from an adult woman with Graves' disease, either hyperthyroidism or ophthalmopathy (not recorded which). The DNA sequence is TGTGCCAGCAGCGTAGATAGCGGGCAAGAGACCCAGTACTTC. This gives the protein CASSVDSGQETQYF.